The present TCR beta chain was sequenced within a study of blood T cells in healthy people across ages. Study-level points and caveats: The study regarded diversity estimates from one million T cells as underestimates. The study could not conclusively compare naive and antigen-experienced cells, given its unsorted PBMCs.

This clonotype came up a few times. Its cognate antigen is unknown. Combining a sample-barcoded 5' primer with a J-beta primer mix, a second PCR ran for about 7 to 11 cycles. Via MiXCR, TCRdb re-called the 5' RACE reads, giving one row per CDR3 protein. The sample shows some 1.4 million distinct CDR3 sequences, 40% to 50% of them seen only once. The germline V gene has CDR1 SGHRS and CDR2 YFSETQ. The CDR3 contains 14 residues. Deletions cut 2 bases from V and 1 base from J, with 8 bases between. This chain links TRBV5-1 with TRBJ2-3; no clear D gene. The source of this sequence is a woman aged 18-29 years in good health. Specimen: blood. DNA of the CDR3: TGCGCCAGCAGCTTTGGTCTCCGCACAGATACGCAGTATTTT. Its protein is CASSFGLRTDTQYF.